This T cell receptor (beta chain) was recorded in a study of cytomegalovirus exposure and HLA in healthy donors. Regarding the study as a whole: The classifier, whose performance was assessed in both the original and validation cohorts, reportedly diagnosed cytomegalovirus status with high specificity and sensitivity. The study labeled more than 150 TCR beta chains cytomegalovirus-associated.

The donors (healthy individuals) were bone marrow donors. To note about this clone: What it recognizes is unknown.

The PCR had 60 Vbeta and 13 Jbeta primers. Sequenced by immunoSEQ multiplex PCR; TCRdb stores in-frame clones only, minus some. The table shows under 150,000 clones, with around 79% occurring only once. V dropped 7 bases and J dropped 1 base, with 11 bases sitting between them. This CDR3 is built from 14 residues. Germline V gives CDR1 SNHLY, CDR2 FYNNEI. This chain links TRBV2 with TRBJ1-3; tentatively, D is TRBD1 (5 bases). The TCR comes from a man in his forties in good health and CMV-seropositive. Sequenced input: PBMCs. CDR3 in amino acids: CASTPTVSGNTIYF. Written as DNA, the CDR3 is TGTGCCAGCACCCCGACAGTGTCTGGAAACACCATATATTTT.